Below are 23 T cell receptor beta chains sequenced from a single sample in a study of T cell responses to AZD1222 COVID-19 vaccine. The method was immunoSEQ multiplex PCR; TCRdb's version includes in-frame clones alone and lacks a portion of them. This sample has 90,000 to 120,000 clones, with under 95% found just once. This sample comprised peripheral blood, obtained on day 0 of AZD1222 vaccination. Every receptor here comes from an adult in good health.

The V and J genes are TRBV15 and TRBJ1-2, with no clear D. CDR3 size: 16 residues. The ends were cut back, 5 bases at V and 0 bases at J, with 16 bases in the middle. CDR1 is LNHNV, CDR2 YYDKDF, per germline (reference sequence). The CDR3 DNA sequence: TGTGCCACCAGCGGGTGGGAGGGAGGGACTAACTATGGCTACACCTTC. Translation: CATSGWEGGTNYGYTF.

The CDR3 is CSVLGPNEQFF. The DNA of the CDR3 is TGCAGTGTTCTAGGCCCCAATGAGCAGTTCTTC. The V and J genes are TRBV20-1 and TRBJ2-1, with D unresolved. The V end was cut by 7 bases, the J end by 6 bases, with 10 bases between. The V gene's germline CDR1 is DFQATT and CDR2 SNEGSKA (reference sequence). The CDR3 runs 11 residues.

The chain joins TRBV5-1 to TRBJ1-4; D is ambiguous. Per the germline V gene, CDR1 is SGHRS and CDR2 is YFSETQ. There are 13 residues in the CDR3. Trimming pared 0 bases from V and 8 bases from J, leaving 8 bases between. The CDR3 region is CASSLDGREKLFF. The CDR3 coding sequence is TGCGCCAGCAGCTTGGATGGTCGGGAAAAACTGTTTTTT.

The J gene is TRBJ1-2, the V gene TRBV12-3 or TRBV12-4, with unresolved D. V lost 7 bases, J lost 7 bases, and 16 bases lay in between. The CDR3 totals 13 residues. CDR3 coding DNA: TGTGCCAGCAACGGAGCATACGGACGTGGCTACACCTTC. The encoded protein is CASNGAYGRGYTF.

This clone is a singleton in its sample. The V gene is TRBV30, the J gene TRBJ2-1; tentative D call: TRBD2 (6 bases). With 3 bases removed from V and 8 bases from J, the gap between germline ends came to 17 bases. The CDR3 sequence is 14 residues long. Looked up from germline, CDR1 is GTSNPN and CDR2 is SVGIG (reference sequence). The DNA of the CDR3 is TGTGCCTGGAGCGTGGGGGGAGATTGGGATGAGCAGTTCTTC. Protein product: CAWSVGGDWDEQFF.

The chain employs TRBV6-1 and TRBJ2-7; possible D gene TRBD2, 5 bases. The germline V gene has CDR1 MNHNS and CDR2 SASEGT. The CDR3 length is 12 residues. V was clipped by 3 bases and J by 13 bases, with 16 bases between them. CDR3: CASSDSGNPPYF. CDR3 coding DNA: TGTGCCAGCAGTGATTCGGGGAACCCACCCTACTTC.

The chain joins TRBV12-5 to TRBJ1-5; the D is unclear. Germline assignment: CDR1 LGHNT and CDR2 FRNRAP. Trimming stripped 8 bases from V and 6 bases from J, with 11 bases between. CDR3 length equals 12 residues. In DNA, the CDR3 is TGTGCTAGTCGGTTTGGAGGTCAGCCCCAGCATTTT. It yields the protein CASRFGGQPQHF. Variable domain in full (rest from reference TRBV12-5 and TRBJ1-5): DARVTQTPRHKVTEMGQEVTMRCQPILGHNTVFWYRQTMMQGLELLAYFRNRAPLDDSGMPKDRFSAEMPDATLATLKIQPSEPRDSAVYFCASRFGGQPQHFGDGTRLSIL.

This chain joins TRBV6-5 and TRBJ2-7; TRBD1 agrees at 9 bases. CDR3 size: 15 residues. Germline assignment: CDR1 MNHEY and CDR2 SVGAGI. Losses at the gene ends were 6 bases for V and 6 bases for J; bases not matched to a gene: 12. The CDR3 DNA sequence: TGTGCCAGCAGCCAAACCGGGACAGGGATACTCGAGCAGTACTTC. Protein: CASSQTGTGILEQYF.

The chain recombines TRBV11-2 with TRBJ1-5; D remains unclear. The CDR3 length is 13 residues. The V and J ends lost 0 bases and 5 bases respectively, with 5 bases between them. CDR1 is SGHAT and CDR2 is FQNNGV in the germline V gene. Here the CDR3 DNA reads TGTGCCAGCAGCTTAGATGTATATCAGCCCCAGCATTTT. It yields the protein CASSLDVYQPQHF.

The chain recombines TRBV5-6 with TRBJ2-7; possible D gene TRBD1, 6 bases. Trimming removed 4 bases at V and 2 bases at J, with 22 bases between. The CDR3 is 17 residues long. Germline CDR1 is SGHDT and CDR2 is YYEEEE. The CDR3 coding sequence is TGTGCCAGCAGCAAACTTACCATTCGGGACACAGCCTACGAGCAGTACTTC. Protein sequence: CASSKLTIRDTAYEQYF. Looking up the rest from reference TRBV5-6 and TRBJ2-7 gives the full variable domain: DAGVTQSPTHLIKTRGQQVTLRCSPKSGHDTVSWYQQALGQGPQFIFQYYEEEERQRGNFPDRFSGHQFPNYSSELNVNALLLGDSALYLCASSKLTIRDTAYEQYFGPGTRLTVT.

The rearrangement uses TRBV27 and TRBJ1-1; TRBD1 is a possible D gene (5 bases). The CDR3 is 15 amino acids. V lost 2 bases to trimming and J lost 0 bases, with 10 bases between them. Germline CDR1 is MNHEY and CDR2 is SMNVEV (reference sequence). CDR3 loop: CASSLRSGLNTEAFF. In DNA form, the CDR3 reads TGTGCCAGCAGTTTAAGGTCAGGGTTGAACACTGAAGCTTTCTTT.

The chain is built from TRBV28 and TRBJ2-7; tentative D call: TRBD1 (5 bases). This CDR3 is 14 amino acids long. Germline V gene sequence: CDR1 MDHEN, CDR2 SYDVKM. Trimming pared 5 bases from V and 2 bases from J, leaving 13 bases between. CDR3 in DNA: TGTGCCAGCAGTCGCGCAGGGTTTGCCTACGAGCAGTACTTC. It encodes CASSRAGFAYEQYF.

The J gene is TRBJ1-1, the V gene TRBV19, with unresolved D. The germline V gene has CDR1 LNHDA and CDR2 SQIVND (reference sequence). V lost 3 bases to trimming and J lost 0 bases, with 5 bases between them. This CDR3 comprises 13 residues. CDR3 DNA: TGTGCCAGTAGTATCTTGTTGAACACTGAAGCTTTCTTT. Translating it yields CASSILLNTEAFF.

The chain uses TRBV4-3 and TRBJ2-1; the D call may be TRBD1 or TRBD2 (5 bases each). Germline CDR1 reads LGHNA; CDR2 reads YSLEER. V shed 2 bases and J shed 6 bases, with 11 bases lying between them. CDR3 length: 14 residues. For the CDR3, the DNA is TGCGCCAGCAGCCAATGGTCGGGGCCCAATGAGCAGTTCTTC. It codes for CASSQWSGPNEQFF.

CDR3 in amino acids: CASFNTGELFF. The CDR3 DNA reads as TGCGCCAGCTTTAACACCGGGGAGCTGTTTTTT. The rearrangement uses TRBV5-1 and TRBJ2-2; D is undetermined. The CDR3 runs to 11 residues. The V end was cut by 7 bases, the J end by 2 bases, with 3 bases between. Germline CDR1 and CDR2: SGHRS and YFSETQ.

The V call is TRBV5-1, the J call TRBJ2-2; D gene ambiguous. Germline-derived CDR1 and CDR2 are SGHRS and YFSETQ. The ends were cut back, 0 bases at V and 0 bases at J, with 9 bases in the middle. The CDR3 loop spans 16 amino acids. The DNA for the CDR3 is TGCGCCAGCAGCTTGGCAGGAGACGCGAACACCGGGGAGCTGTTTTTT. Translating it yields CASSLAGDANTGELFF.

CDR3 amino acids: CASSIDRDTGELFF. For the CDR3, the DNA is TGTGCCAGTAGTATAGATAGGGACACCGGGGAGCTGTTTTTT. The J gene is TRBJ2-2, the V gene TRBV19, with D unresolved. V gave up 0 bases and J gave up 3 bases, with 5 bases separating them. Germline CDR1 and CDR2: LNHDA and SQIVND (reference sequence). The CDR3 length is 14 residues. The variable domain in full, completed from reference TRBV19 and TRBJ2-2, reads DGGITQSPKYLFRKEGQNVTLSCEQNLNHDAMYWYRQDPGQGLRLIYYSQIVNDFQKGDIAEGYSVSREKKESFPLTVTSAQKNPTAFYLCASSIDRDTGELFFGEGSRLTVL.

This clone was observed a single time. Here the CDR3 DNA reads TGTGCCAGCAGCCCCACTAGGGCGGGGAACTACGAGCAGTACTTC. Its translation: CASSPTRAGNYEQYF. J is TRBJ2-7 and V is TRBV7-2; a weak D match, TRBD2 (6 bases). Looked up from germline, CDR1 is SGHTA and CDR2 is FQGNSA. CDR3 length equals 15 residues. V lost 5 bases, J lost 3 bases, and 17 bases lay in between.

The rearrangement joins TRBV7-9 to TRBJ1-2; no clear D. The CDR3 is 13 residues long. V lost 3 bases and J lost 7, with 12 bases in between. The germline V gene encodes CDR1 SEHNR and CDR2 FQNEAQ (reference sequence). The DNA for the CDR3 is TGTGCCAGCAGCTTTAGTGGGTCGGCTGGCTACACCTTC. This translates into CASSFSGSAGYTF. The entire variable domain, with the rest obtained from reference TRBV7-9 and TRBJ1-2, is as follows: DTGVSQNPRHKITKRGQNVTFRCDPISEHNRLYWYRQTLGQGPEFLTYFQNEAQLEKSRLLSDRFSAERPKGSFSTLEIQRTEQGDSAMYLCASSFSGSAGYTFGSGTRLTVV.

This clone appeared a few times. This chain uses TRBV6-4 with TRBJ2-3; 8 bases are shared with TRBD2. The ends lost 0 bases at V and 1 base at J; junction bases unmatched: 0. Germline CDR1 reads MRHNA; CDR2 reads SNTAGT. The CDR3 runs 15 residues. The CDR3 DNA follows: TGTGCCAGCAGTGACTCTAGCGGGGGCACAGATACGCAGTATTTT. Encoded protein: CASSDSSGGTDTQYF.

J is TRBJ2-7 and V is TRBV10-3; D possibly corresponds to TRBD2 (6 bases). The germline CDR1 and CDR2 sequences are ENHRY and SYGVKD. V was pared by 10 bases and J by 2 bases, with 12 bases between. The CDR3 runs 12 residues. CDR3 DNA: TGTGCCACGTCGGGGGAGGCCTACGAGCAGTACTTC. Amino acid sequence: CATSGEAYEQYF.

The chain recombines TRBV18 with TRBJ2-4, with 7 bases aligning to TRBD1. Trimming removed 3 bases from V and 12 bases from J; junction bases left unmatched: 2. Germline CDR1 KGHSH, CDR2 LQKENI. The CDR3 extends over 11 amino acids. The CDR3 is CASSPDRDQYF. CDR3 bases: TGTGCCAGCTCACCCGACAGGGATCAGTACTTC.

The V and J genes are TRBV10-3 and TRBJ2-2; D is undetermined. The CDR3 consists of 16 residues. V was cut by 5 bases and J by 3 bases, with 16 bases left in between. Germline CDR1 is ENHRY and CDR2 is SYGVKD. The CDR3 here is CAISLDGVADTGELFF. CDR3 DNA: TGTGCCATCAGTCTGGACGGAGTTGCCGACACCGGGGAGCTGTTTTTT.